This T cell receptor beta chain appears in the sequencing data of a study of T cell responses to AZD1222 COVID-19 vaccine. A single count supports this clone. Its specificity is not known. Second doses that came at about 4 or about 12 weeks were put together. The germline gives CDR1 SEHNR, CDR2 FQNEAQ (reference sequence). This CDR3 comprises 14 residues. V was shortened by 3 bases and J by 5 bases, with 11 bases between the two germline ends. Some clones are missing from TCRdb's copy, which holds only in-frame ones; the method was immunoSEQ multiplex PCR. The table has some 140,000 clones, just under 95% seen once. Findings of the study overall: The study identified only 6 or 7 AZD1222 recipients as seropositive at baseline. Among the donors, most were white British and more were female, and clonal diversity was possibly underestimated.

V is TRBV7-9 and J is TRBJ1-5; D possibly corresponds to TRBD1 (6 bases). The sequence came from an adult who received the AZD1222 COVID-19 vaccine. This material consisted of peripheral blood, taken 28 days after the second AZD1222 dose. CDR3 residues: CASSLSTGDQPQHF. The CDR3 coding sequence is TGTGCCAGCAGCTTGTCGACAGGAGATCAGCCCCAGCATTTT.